The 11 T cell receptor beta chains below come from one sample, sequenced in a study of blood T cell repertoires in COVID-19. Using immunoSEQ multiplex PCR, the repertoire was profiled, and TCRdb retains in-frame clones only, with some absent. The top ten clones hold over 1.3% of a sample with approximately 230,000 clones, about 90% of them seen once. The material sequenced was peripheral blood. Receptors were obtained from a man at least 80 years old with acute or convalescent COVID-19.

The chain recombines TRBV2 with TRBJ1-3; no clear D. This CDR3 is 13 amino acids long. V lost 7 bases to trimming and J lost 2 bases, with 9 bases between them. Germline-derived CDR1 and CDR2 are SNHLY and FYNNEI. CDR3 loop: CASKEGTGNTIYF. The DNA for the CDR3 is TGTGCCAGCAAAGAGGGTACTGGAAACACCATATATTTT. Looking up the rest from reference TRBV2 and TRBJ1-3 gives the full variable domain: EPEVTQTPSHQVTQMGQEVILRCVPISNHLYFYWYRQILGQKVEFLVSFYNNEISEKSEIFDDQFSVERPDGSNFTLKIRSTKLEDSAMYFCASKEGTGNTIYFGEGSWLTVV.

This chain uses TRBV14 with TRBJ1-6; tentative D call: TRBD1 (6 bases). The CDR3 loop spans 15 amino acids. The ends were cut back, 3 bases at V and 7 bases at J, with 13 bases in the middle. Germline CDR1 SGHDN, CDR2 FVKESK. CDR3 protein: CASSQDDRKNSPLHF. For the CDR3, the DNA is TGTGCCAGCAGCCAGGACGACAGGAAGAATTCACCCCTCCACTTT.

The chain couples TRBV27 to TRBJ1-2, with no clear D. The V end lost 2 bases, the J end lost 2 bases, and 9 bases lay between the germline ends. CDR3 length equals 14 residues. Looked up from germline, CDR1 is MNHEY and CDR2 is SMNVEV (reference sequence). The CDR3 nucleotides read TGTGCCAGCAGTTTAAGTCTAGACAACTATGGCTACACCTTC. It specifies CASSLSLDNYGYTF.

The gene calls are TRBV10-2 and TRBJ2-5, with 7 bases lining up with TRBD2. V lost 7 bases to trimming and J lost 5 bases; unmatched junction nucleotides: 13. The CDR3 length is 15 residues. CDR1 is WSHSY, CDR2 SAAADI, per germline. The CDR3 sequence is CASTPSGSGAETQYF. The CDR3 DNA sequence: TGCGCCAGCACTCCCTCGGGGAGCGGGGCCGAGACCCAGTACTTC.

The chain has TRBV27 and TRBJ1-2, with 8 bases fitting TRBD1. Germline loops: CDR1 MNHEY, CDR2 SMNVEV (reference sequence). V shed 8 bases, J shed 3 bases, and the junction held 11 bases outside the gene matches. This CDR3 comprises 15 residues. CDR3 amino acids: CASGRGGQEHYGYTF. The CDR3 DNA sequence: TGTGCCAGCGGCCGCGGGGGACAGGAGCACTATGGCTACACCTTC.

The chain couples TRBV9 to TRBJ2-5; no reliable D call. In germline, CDR1 is SGDLS, CDR2 YYNGEE. There are 13 residues in the CDR3. V lost 0 bases, J lost 4 bases, and 7 bases lay in between. The CDR3 reads CASSVANGETQYF. The DNA of the CDR3 is TGTGCCAGCAGCGTAGCCAACGGAGAGACCCAGTACTTC.

The chain uses TRBV14 and TRBJ2-2, with 11 bases identical to TRBD2. Trimming at V came to 2 bases and at J to 6 bases, leaving 8 bases not matched to a gene. CDR1 SGHDN and CDR2 FVKESK come from the germline V gene. The CDR3 has 17 residues. In nucleotides, the CDR3 is TGTGCCAGCAGCCAATCTGGGGGACTAGCGGAATCCGGGGAGCTGTTTTTT. This gives the protein CASSQSGGLAESGELFF.

The rearrangement joins TRBV6-2 or TRBV6-3 to TRBJ2-7; possible D gene TRBD1, 5 bases. Germline values: CDR1 MNHEY, CDR2 SVGEGT. This CDR3 is 14 amino acids long. V was trimmed by 2 bases and J by 2 bases, leaving 10 bases between them. The CDR3, as DNA: TGTGCCAGCAGTTACAAGCGACAGACCTACGAGCAGTACTTC. The encoded protein is CASSYKRQTYEQYF.

The chain has TRBV12-3 or TRBV12-4 and TRBJ2-3, with unresolved D. Trimming left V 6 bases short and J 1 base short, with 5 bases between. The CDR3 is made up of 12 amino acids. CDR3: CASSLRTDTQYF. As DNA, the CDR3 is TGTGCCAGCAGCCTACGCACAGATACGCAGTATTTT.

The V gene is TRBV19, the J gene TRBJ1-2, with TRBD1 identical over 8 bases. The germline V gene encodes CDR1 LNHDA and CDR2 SQIVND (reference sequence). This CDR3 has 16 amino acids. V gave up 2 bases and J gave up 7 bases; unmatched junction bases: 12. This CDR3 reads CASSILPGQGVRGYTF. The CDR3 nucleotides read TGTGCCAGTAGTATATTACCAGGACAGGGAGTCCGTGGCTACACCTTC.

This chain joins TRBV7-8 and TRBJ1-2; TRBD1 agrees at 9 bases. CDR1 is SGHVS, CDR2 FQNEAQ, per germline. Losses at the gene ends were 1 base for V and 4 bases for J; bases not matched to a gene: 4. The CDR3 runs to 15 residues. DNA of the CDR3: TGTGCCAGCAGCTTAGTAGCACAGGGGGCCTATGGCTACACCTTC. This codes for CASSLVAQGAYGYTF.